The following is a T cell receptor (beta chain) sequence with its context. Its target is not known. The sample originates from a study of T-cell reconstitution after alpha-beta-depleted transplantation in children. Study-level points and caveats: T-cell counts and diversity at one year post-transplant came mainly from newly produced T cells. Several hundred graft clones that had expanded were reportedly the source of alpha-beta T cells about two months after transplant.

Unique molecular identifiers featured in how the TCRbeta library was prepared. TCRdb itself ran the PCR reads through MiXCR, one entry per CDR3 protein. This table has about 600,000 distinct CDR3 sequences, roughly 23% appearing once. Unmatched junction bases numbered 8, after V lost 6 bases and J lost 14 bases. Germline loops: CDR1 KGHSH, CDR2 LQKENI. The CDR3 contains 12 residues. The chain links TRBV18 to TRBJ1-4; 8 bases fit TRBD1. The sequence was obtained from a boy under two years old who had a stem cell transplant for acute myeloid leukemia, so the T cells may come from the graft donor. Source: PBMCs, mostly from graft donor cells, taken 360 days after TCRalphabeta/CD19-depleted stem cell transplant. CDR3 protein: CASSAGGKRLFF. CDR3 nucleotides: TGTGCCAGCTCTGCAGGGGGCAAGCGGCTGTTTTTT.